This is a list of T cell receptor beta chains from one sample in a study of cytomegalovirus exposure and HLA in healthy donors. Produced via immunoSEQ multiplex PCR; TCRdb's table is partial and in-frame only. The table lists about 180,000 clones, roughly 82% of them singletons. The sequencing input was PBMCs. All receptors come from a woman in her fifties or sixties in good health and CMV-seronegative. Both conserved end residues are part of each CDR3. D genes are given only for firm matches. Clone size appears in some rows only: once, few, many, or a class for an expanded clone.

v_call	clone_size	j_call	d_call	cdr3_aa	cdr3_nt
TRBV5-1	-	TRBJ2-6	TRBD2	CASSLRAGGANGLTF	TGCGCCAGCAGCTTGCGTGCGGGAGGGGCCAACGGCCTGACTTTC
TRBV7-8	-	TRBJ1-3	TRBD1	CASSAGTALENTIYF	TGTGCCAGCAGCGCCGGGACAGCTCTGGAAAACACCATATATTTT
TRBV19	-	TRBJ1-5	-	CASSTRRQRSNQPQHF	TGTGCCAGTAGTACACGAAGACAACGTAGCAATCAGCCCCAGCATTTT
TRBV13	once	TRBJ2-7	-	CASSLQGTGYYEQYF	TGTGCCAGCAGCTTACAGGGGACGGGGTACTACGAGCAGTACTTC
TRBV5-1	few	TRBJ2-1	TRBD2	CASSLGLAENNEQFF	TGCGCCAGCAGCTTGGGCCTAGCGGAAAACAATGAGCAGTTCTTC
TRBV21-1	-	TRBJ2-7	-	CASSKRGEQYF	TGTGCCAGCAGCAAAAGGGGCGAGCAGTACTTC
TRBV27	-	TRBJ1-6	-	CASRFTGLKALHF	TGTGCCAGCAGATTTACGGGTCTTAAGGCCCTCCACTTT
TRBV28	-	TRBJ1-2	-	CASSLGGLGYTF	TGTGCCAGCAGTTTAGGGGGCTTGGGCTACACCTTC
TRBV19	-	TRBJ1-2	-	CASSALGQFRNYGYTF	TGTGCCAGTAGTGCCTTAGGACAATTCAGGAACTATGGCTACACCTTC
TRBV6-5	-	TRBJ2-7	TRBD1	CASRRDSYEQYF	TGTGCCAGCAGGAGGGACAGCTACGAGCAGTACTTC
TRBV9	once	TRBJ2-5	-	CASSSRGGRRETQYF	TGTGCCAGCAGCTCGAGAGGAGGCCGGCGGGAGACCCAGTACTTC
TRBV19	once	TRBJ2-4	-	CASRLQGGRNIQCF	TGTGCCAGTAGGCTACAGGGTGGACGAAACATTCAGTGCTTC
TRBV7-6	-	TRBJ2-2	-	CASSPLAGANTGELFF	TGTGCCAGCAGCCCGCTGGCGGGCGCGAACACCGGGGAGCTGTTTTTT
TRBV28	-	TRBJ1-3	TRBD1	CASSSQGGFGNTIYF	TGTGCCAGCAGTTCTCAAGGGGGCTTTGGAAACACCATATATTTT
TRBV2	-	TRBJ2-3	-	CASSDGGRGTDTQYF	TGTGCCAGCAGTGACGGAGGTCGGGGAACAGATACGCAGTATTTT
TRBV7-3	-	TRBJ2-2	TRBD1	CASSTTRTGMVPGELFF	TGTGCCAGCAGCACCACTAGGACAGGGATGGTCCCCGGGGAGCTGTTTTTT
TRBV27	-	TRBJ1-5	TRBD1	CASSPRGTGLGQPQHF	TGTGCCAGCAGTCCCCGAGGGACAGGGTTAGGTCAGCCCCAGCATTTT
TRBV27	-	TRBJ2-7	TRBD2	CASSSLAGVPEQYF	TGTGCCAGCAGTTCCCTAGCGGGAGTCCCCGAGCAGTACTTC
TRBV30	-	TRBJ2-6	-	CAWSPQGFPGANVLTF	TGTGCCTGGAGTCCGCAGGGTTTCCCTGGGGCCAACGTCCTGACTTTC
TRBV15	-	TRBJ2-7	TRBD2	CATRTSGAYEQYF	TGTGCCACCAGGACTAGCGGGGCCTACGAGCAGTACTTC
TRBV29-1	few	TRBJ2-7	-	CSVEVSYEQYF	TGCAGCGTTGAGGTTAGCTACGAGCAGTACTTC
TRBV27	-	TRBJ2-2	-	CASSFRTGELFF	TGTGCCAGCAGTTTCCGCACCGGGGAGCTGTTTTTT
TRBV27	-	TRBJ2-1	-	CASRTGIFGGNEQFF	TGTGCCAGCAGAACAGGGATTTTTGGCGGCAATGAGCAGTTCTTC
TRBV7-2	-	TRBJ2-7	-	CASSRGAPSYEQYF	TGTGCCAGCAGTCGGGGGGCACCGAGCTACGAGCAGTACTTC
TRBV5-1	few	TRBJ1-1	-	CASSFLGQYTEAFF	TGCGCCAGCAGCTTCCTTGGACAGTACACTGAAGCTTTCTTT